Each of the 13 T cell receptor beta chains below was sequenced from the same sample in a study of blood T cell repertoires in COVID-19. Only in-frame clones appear in the TCRdb table, and some are missing; sequencing was by immunoSEQ multiplex PCR. Among approximately 60,000 clones listed, under 80% were seen once. Sequencing used peripheral blood. All receptors derive from a man in his 60s with acute or convalescent COVID-19.

V usage is TRBV5-1 and J usage is TRBJ2-7; D ambiguous. The CDR3 sequence is 11 residues long. The V gene's germline CDR1 is SGHRS and CDR2 YFSETQ. V was pared by 5 bases and J by 5 bases, with 8 bases between. The CDR3 protein is CASSSEHEQYF. The DNA of the CDR3 is TGCGCCAGCAGTAGTGAACACGAGCAGTACTTC.

The rearrangement joins TRBV6-5 to TRBJ2-7, with D maybe TRBD1 (5 bases). The CDR3 covers 13 residues. The germline gives CDR1 MNHEY, CDR2 SVGAGI. Trimming took 0 bases from V and 3 from J, leaving 6 bases between them. The DNA for the CDR3 is TGTGCCAGCAGTTACTCCAGGGACTACGAGCAGTACTTC. It encodes CASSYSRDYEQYF.

The V and J genes are TRBV9 and TRBJ2-3; a possible D gene is TRBD2 (6 bases). This CDR3 is 18 amino acids long. V was trimmed by 0 bases and J by 4 bases, leaving 21 bases between them. Germline assignment: CDR1 SGDLS and CDR2 YYNGEE. The CDR3 nucleotides read TGTGCCAGCAGCGTAGATCCCGTTGGCGGGGTCTTGGCAGATACGCAGTATTTT. It specifies CASSVDPVGGVLADTQYF.

This clone showed up just once. The rearrangement uses TRBV19 and TRBJ1-5; TRBD1 might be the D (6 bases). With 9 bases removed from V and 4 bases from J, the gap between germline ends came to 13 bases. The CDR3 has 13 amino acids. Germline V lookup: CDR1 LNHDA, CDR2 SQIVND (reference sequence). The chain's CDR3 is CASRRGGNQPQHF. CDR3 bases: TGTGCCAGCCGAAGGGGGGGTAATCAGCCCCAGCATTTT.

This clone has a handful of counts. The chain carries TRBV19 and TRBJ2-1, with 13 bases that match TRBD2. Trimming at V came to 3 bases and at J to 3 bases, leaving 11 bases not matched to a gene. Germline V gene sequence: CDR1 LNHDA, CDR2 SQIVND (reference sequence). The CDR3 consists of 19 residues. The chain's CDR3 is CASSMKISTSGGNYNEQFF. In nucleotides, the CDR3 is TGTGCCAGTAGTATGAAGATATCGACTAGCGGGGGGAACTACAATGAGCAGTTCTTC.

V usage is TRBV3-1 (or the pseudogene TRBV3-2) and J usage is TRBJ2-6, with D possibly being TRBD1 (5 bases). The CDR3 runs 14 residues. Germline loops: CDR1 LGHDT, CDR2 YNNKEL (reference sequence). Trimming stripped 7 bases from V and 0 bases from J, with 7 bases between. The CDR3 nucleotides read TGTGCCAGCATCGACAGCTCTGGGGCCAACGTCCTGACTTTC. Protein product: CASIDSSGANVLTF.

V usage is TRBV7-3 and J usage is TRBJ1-1; 7 bases fit TRBD1. The germline gives CDR1 SGHTA, CDR2 FQGTGA. V gave up 6 bases and J gave up 4 bases; unmatched junction bases: 8. This CDR3 comprises 14 residues. In DNA form, the CDR3 reads TGTGCCAGCAGGTACTCAGGGGGGAGCACTGAAGCTTTCTTT. Translation gives CASRYSGGSTEAFF.

CDR3 protein: CASSPNRDEQFF. DNA of the CDR3: TGTGCCAGCAGTCCTAACAGGGATGAGCAGTTCTTC. The V gene is TRBV28, the J gene TRBJ2-1; the D gene is possibly TRBD1 (6 bases). The CDR3 covers 12 residues. Per the germline V gene, CDR1 is MDHEN and CDR2 is SYDVKM. Trimming took 5 bases from V and 8 from J, leaving 10 bases between them. The variable domain in full, with the rest retrieved from reference TRBV28 and TRBJ2-1, is DVKVTQSSRYLVKRTGEKVFLECVQDMDHENMFWYRQDPGLGLRLIYFSYDVKMKEKGDIPEGYSVSREKKERFSLILESASTNQTSMYLCASSPNRDEQFFGPGTRLTVL.

V gene TRBV29-1 combines with J gene TRBJ2-7; 9 nucleotides line up with TRBD1. This CDR3 contains 14 residues. Germline CDR1 reads SQVTM; CDR2 reads ANQGSEA. The ends lost 6 bases at V and 6 bases at J; junction bases unmatched: 12. CDR3 sequence (DNA): TGCAGCGTCGGGGTCGGGACAGGGCACGGCGAGCAGTACTTC. This sequence encodes CSVGVGTGHGEQYF.

This chain uses TRBV28 with TRBJ1-1; a weak D match, TRBD1 (6 bases). Per germline, CDR1 MDHEN and CDR2 SYDVKM. This CDR3 comprises 14 residues. The germline V and J ends were trimmed by 2 bases and 6 bases, with 13 bases remaining between them. This CDR3 reads CASSLLQGYAEAFF. CDR3 bases: TGTGCCAGCAGTTTACTACAGGGATACGCTGAAGCTTTCTTT.

The table lists this clone with a few counts. The J gene is TRBJ1-5, the V gene TRBV6-5, with D hard to call. CDR1 MNHEY and CDR2 SVGAGI come from the germline V gene. V was cut by 6 bases and J by 1 base, with 13 bases left in between. The CDR3 runs 15 residues. The CDR3 DNA is TGTGCCAGCAGAATAGGCGGTGGAAGCAATCAGCCCCAGCATTTT. Translation: CASRIGGGSNQPQHF.

V usage is TRBV24-1 and J usage is TRBJ2-5; 7 bases line up with TRBD1. There are 15 residues in the CDR3. Germline V gene data show CDR1 as KGHDR and CDR2 as SFDVKD. With 0 bases clipped from V and 5 bases from J, the junction kept 5 bases outside the gene matches. The CDR3 loop is CATSDLTGVRETQYF. In nucleotides, the CDR3 is TGTGCCACCAGTGATTTGACAGGGGTGCGGGAGACCCAGTACTTC.

The chain recombines TRBV20-1 with TRBJ1-5; D is uncertain. The CDR3 extends over 14 amino acids. Germline V gene lookup returns CDR1 DFQATT and CDR2 SNEGSKA (reference sequence). V lost 3 bases to trimming and J lost 3 bases, with 12 bases between them. The CDR3 here is CSASKGATNQPQHF. The DNA for the CDR3 is TGCAGTGCTAGTAAGGGAGCAACCAATCAGCCCCAGCATTTT.